The T cell receptor (beta chain) described here comes from a study of cytomegalovirus exposure and HLA in healthy donors. Whole-study findings and limits: There were three CMV-associated chains whose specificity for CMV antigens was confirmed in vitro. Cytomegalovirus association was assigned to more than 150 TCR beta chains.

This CDR3 has 17 residues. Germline CDR1 MGHRA, CDR2 YSYEKL. Trimming at V came to 2 bases and at J to 5 bases, leaving 9 bases not matched to a gene. The data were produced by immunoSEQ multiplex PCR, yet TCRdb's version contains in-frame clones alone and is incomplete. In the table there are fewer than 250,000 clones, approximately 90% of which are singletons. On this clone: What it binds is not known.

The sequence was collected from a man between 18 and 35 years old in good health and CMV-seronegative. What was sequenced was PBMCs. The chain combines TRBV4-1 with TRBJ2-5; 12 bases are shared with TRBD2. CDR3 in amino acids: CASSQFPSGRDGETQYF. DNA of the CDR3: TGCGCCAGCAGCCAATTCCCTAGCGGGAGGGACGGGGAGACCCAGTACTTC.